This T cell receptor (beta chain) emerged from a study of T-cell reconstitution after alpha-beta-depleted transplantation in children (dated by TCRdb to the mid-2010s). Study-wide context: T-cell immune reconstitution after TCRalphabeta/CD19-depleted allogeneic hematopoietic cell transplantation in children was quantitatively tracked in the study by means of TCR repertoire profiling.

This clonotype was observed at least ten times. Its antigen is currently not known. It has no much larger one-base neighbor in the sample; base qualities were not kept. The CDR3 sequence holds 12 residues, the cysteine and phenylalanine included. Only the CDR3 part of the read is kept: 36 bases, read in frame from the first base. V is trimmed back by 7 bases and J by 9 bases, and the junction contains 2 bases that no gene match accounts for. From a lookup of the germline V gene, CDR1 and CDR2 are MDHEN and SYDVKM. The library was produced with PCR. Reads for this sample came from an Illumina HiSeq 2500. Molecular barcoding was employed in the preparation of TCR libraries, with unique molecular identifiers being used to normalize TCRbeta repertoire quantification. In TCRdb, the public reads were trimmed at Q25 with fastp and aligned with MiXCR, with productive beta chains retained. CDR3 protein duplicates are merged, each entry listing the most common genes and DNA. The sample includes tens of thousands of distinct CDR3 sequences, with about 7% observed a single time. The top ten hold 2.5% of the sample.

The sequence is built from TRBV28 and TRBJ1-6; the central 8 bases match TRBD1. This material consisted of PBMCs from the stem cell graft donor, taken from the stem cell graft. This clonotype was obtained from a human donor who donated a stem cell graft to a child with acute lymphoblastic leukemia. For the CDR3, the sequence is CASNRGGSPLHF. In nucleotides, the sequence is TGTGCCAGCAACAGGGGGGGTTCACCCCTCCACTTT.